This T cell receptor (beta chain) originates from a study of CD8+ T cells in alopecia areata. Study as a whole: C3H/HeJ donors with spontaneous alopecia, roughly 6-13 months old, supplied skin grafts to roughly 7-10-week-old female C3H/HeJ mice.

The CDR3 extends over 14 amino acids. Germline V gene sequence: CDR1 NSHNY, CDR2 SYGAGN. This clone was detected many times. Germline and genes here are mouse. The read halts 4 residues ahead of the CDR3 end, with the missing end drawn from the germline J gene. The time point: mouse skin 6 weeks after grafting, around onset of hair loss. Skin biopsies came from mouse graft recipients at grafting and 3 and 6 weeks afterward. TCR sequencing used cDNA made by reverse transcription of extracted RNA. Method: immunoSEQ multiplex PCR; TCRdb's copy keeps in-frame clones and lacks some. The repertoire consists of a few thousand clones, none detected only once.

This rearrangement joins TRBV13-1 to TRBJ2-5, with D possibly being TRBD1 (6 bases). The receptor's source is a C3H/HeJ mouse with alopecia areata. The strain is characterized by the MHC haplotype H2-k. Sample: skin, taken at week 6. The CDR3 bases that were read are TGTGCCAGCAGTGAGATCGGGACAAAAGAC. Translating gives CASSEIGTKD. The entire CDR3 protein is CASSEIGTKDTQYF.